A single T cell receptor (beta chain) is shown here with its context. Its specificity is unknown. The method was immunoSEQ multiplex PCR; TCRdb's version includes in-frame clones alone and lacks a portion of them. The table has 35,000 to 40,000 clones, 82% seen once. The record originates from a study of vaccination effects on CD4 cells after COVID-19. There are 16 residues in the CDR3. V was cut by 0 bases and J by 0 bases, with 9 bases left in between. The germline gives CDR1 SGHTA, CDR2 FQGNSA. Sequencing followed a ViraFEST assay step that expanded antigen-specific CD4+ T cells with viral peptide pools. Having been cultured for under twelve days, the cells underwent CD4+ T cell isolation. As their vaccination, participants received two doses of either BNT162b2 or mRNA-1273. Cultures of approximately 2.1 million PBMC per well contained around 11 IU/ml IL-2 plus 10 ug/ml peptides.

The sample in question was CD4+ T cells from PBMCs cultured with HCoV-NL63 spike peptides, obtained after COVID-19 vaccination. The origin of this receptor is a human donor who received a COVID-19 vaccine. Some clones in this sample may be carry-over from other donors' samples. This sequence joins TRBV7-2 and TRBJ1-3; D possibly corresponds to TRBD1 (5 bases). CDR3 sequence reads: CASSLAGRGSGNTIYF. CDR3 nucleotides: TGTGCCAGCAGCTTAGCGGGACGGGGCTCTGGAAACACCATATATTTT.